The T cell receptor (beta chain) described here comes from a study of T cells after posttransplantation cyclophosphamide. Study-wide results and caveats: Recipient CMV seropositivity and CMV reactivation strongly tracked TRB clonality. Later post-transplant blood repertoires were often dominated by donor CD8+ memory clones.

Unmatched junction bases numbered 3, after V lost 0 bases and J lost 0 bases. This CDR3 spans 16 amino acids. The germline gives CDR1 SGHNT, CDR2 YYREEE (reference sequence). Clones were sequenced by immunoSEQ multiplex PCR, and TCRdb holds only the in-frame ones, with some missing. Of under 8,500 clones in the sample, 60% to 80% were seen once. Treatment was busulfan-fludarabine conditioning, a marrow graft, and cyclophosphamide on days +3 and +4. As for this clone: Antigen unknown.

The starting material was PBMCs, obtained 1,400 to 1,500 days after allogeneic stem cell transplant with posttransplant cyclophosphamide. The chain recombines TRBV5-4 with TRBJ2-3, with 8 nucleotides matching TRBD1. This clonotype was sampled from a male patient in his thirties who received an allogeneic stem cell transplant from a related donor, was CMV-positive, and had acute GVHD only. Some T cells may trace back to the graft donor. CDR3 DNA: TGTGCCAGCAGCTTGGGGGACAGGCGAAGCACAGATACGCAGTATTTT. Protein: CASSLGDRRSTDTQYF.